The entry below describes one TCR beta chain. Its antigen is still unknown. The sample is drawn from a study of T cell repertoires in cytomegalovirus infection. Study details: The public TCR beta signatures pointed to both CMV infection and matching HLA type.

The CDR3 is 13 amino acids. Germline V gene sequence: CDR1 SQVTM, CDR2 ANQGSEA. The germline V and J ends were trimmed by 4 bases and 5 bases, with 14 bases remaining between them. In TCRdb, the reads were re-called with MiXCR into one record per CDR3 protein. The table includes more than 150,000 distinct CDR3 sequences, roughly a fifth detected once. Study-wide findings and caveats: The study identified carriers of CMV plus the relevant HLA from cumulative public TCR beta family frequency. Across the ex vivo response, the dominant clonotypes were HLA-C-restricted CMV-specific TCR beta clonotypes.

The TCR originated in a human donor in good health (CMV status not recorded). Some clones in this sample may be carry-over from other donors' samples. Material for sequencing was PBMCs. The V call is TRBV29-1, the J call TRBJ2-5; no definite D call. CDR3 loop: CSVAPGGGETQYF. The CDR3 DNA sequence: TGCAGCGTTGCGCCCGGTGGTGGCGAGACCCAGTACTTC.